A selection of T cell receptor beta chains follows, all from one sample in a study of PD-1 blockade in classical Hodgkin lymphoma. The repertoire was sequenced with immunoSEQ multiplex PCR; TCRdb's copy has only in-frame clones and lacks some. The table lists tens of thousands of clones, roughly 87% of them singletons, with about 8.3% in the top ten. The material sequenced was peripheral blood mononuclear cells (PBMCs), taken before the fourth cycle of nivolumab. These receptors were collected from a human donor with classical Hodgkin lymphoma. Both conserved end residues are part of each CDR3. The D gene is left open where the match is weak. Clone size appears in some rows only: once, few, many, or a class for an expanded clone.

j_call d_call clone_size v_call cdr3_aa cdr3_nt
TRBJ2-1 TRBD2 . TRBV6-6 CASSHVERGPYNEQFF TGTGCCAGCAGTCACGTAGAGCGGGGGCCGTACAATGAGCAGTTCTTC
TRBJ2-5 TRBD2 . TRBV5-1 CASSPGLSGRGIGEETQYF TGCGCCAGCAGCCCCGGACTTTCCGGGCGGGGGATCGGGGAAGAGACCCAGTACTTC
TRBJ2-1 TRBD1 . TRBV5-1 CASSLDRGGHEQFF TGCGCCAGCAGCTTAGACAGGGGAGGCCATGAGCAGTTCTTC
TRBJ2-7 TRBD2 . TRBV5-1 CASSFLAGAPSGEQYF TGCGCCAGCAGCTTCCTAGCGGGGGCCCCTTCCGGAGAGCAGTACTTC
TRBJ2-2 . . TRBV5-1 CASSLSRVTTGELFF TGCGCCAGCAGCTTATCAAGGGTAACGACCGGGGAGCTGTTTTTT
TRBJ2-5 . . TRBV13 CASSYKGQETQYF TGTGCCAGCAGCTATAAGGGCCAAGAGACCCAGTACTTC
TRBJ1-1 . . TRBV5-1 CASSTTGNTEAFF TGCGCCAGCAGCACTACGGGGAACACTGAAGCTTTCTTT
TRBJ2-5 . . TRBV6-6 CASSYRLETQYF TGTGCCAGCAGTTACCGACTTGAGACCCAGTACTTC
TRBJ2-2 TRBD2 . TRBV19 CASSWGSLAGGYTGELFF TGTGCCAGTAGTTGGGGTTCACTAGCGGGGGGATACACCGGGGAGCTGTTTTTT
TRBJ1-6 . . TRBV11-2 CASSPIPIHPLHF TGTGCCAGCAGCCCCATCCCTATTCATCCCCTCCACTTT
TRBJ1-3 . . TRBV5-1 CASSLLTTSPGNTIYF TGCGCCAGCAGCCTCTTGACCACAAGCCCTGGAAACACCATATATTTT
TRBJ2-3 TRBD2 . TRBV27 CASSFSLGLARTDTQYF TGTGCCAGCAGTTTTTCCCTGGGACTAGCGCGAACAGATACGCAGTATTTT
TRBJ1-1 . . TRBV6-5 CASSPAGHTEAFF TGTGCCAGCAGCCCAGCGGGGCACACTGAAGCTTTCTTT
TRBJ2-1 . . TRBV6-5 CASSDEGNEQFF TGTGCCAGCAGTGACGAGGGGAATGAGCAGTTCTTC
TRBJ1-3 . . TRBV27 CASSSLTGNTIYF TGTGCCAGCAGTTCTCTGACTGGAAACACCATATATTTT
TRBJ2-1 . . TRBV7-2 CASRGKEQFF TGTGCCAGCAGGGGGAAGGAGCAGTTCTTC
TRBJ2-7 TRBD2 few TRBV5-1 CASSTHVAGGLTEQYF TGCGCCAGCAGCACCCATGTAGCGGGGGGCTTGACGGAGCAGTACTTC
TRBJ1-3 . once TRBV5-1 CASSLIPRSGNTIYF TGCGCCAGCAGCTTGATTCCCCGCTCTGGAAACACCATATATTTT
TRBJ2-2 . . TRBV5-1 CASSPVSRELFF TGCGCCAGCAGCCCGGTGTCCAGGGAGCTGTTTTTT
TRBJ2-3 . . TRBV29-1 CSVVTGTDTQYF TGCAGCGTTGTAACGGGCACAGATACGCAGTATTTT
TRBJ2-3 . . TRBV5-1 CASNLDSLGTDTQYF TGCGCCAGCAACCTGGACAGCTTGGGCACAGATACGCAGTATTTT
TRBJ1-4 . . TRBV5-1 CASSQGPAVEKLFF TGCGCCAGCAGCCAGGGACCGGCGGTTGAAAAACTGTTTTTT
TRBJ1-5 . few TRBV6-1 CASSGGLNQPQHF TGTGCCAGCAGTGGGGGTCTCAATCAGCCCCAGCATTTT
TRBJ2-6 TRBD2 . TRBV29-1 CSVQGGAGANVLTF TGCAGCGTTCAGGGAGGGGCTGGGGCCAACGTCCTGACTTTC
TRBJ1-1 . . TRBV11-3 CASSLGPNTEAFF TGTGCCAGCAGCTTAGGCCCCAACACTGAAGCTTTCTTT
TRBJ1-1 TRBD1 . TRBV6-1 CASSKSQGGTEAFF TGTGCCAGCAGTAAAAGTCAGGGGGGCACTGAAGCTTTCTTT
TRBJ1-1 . . TRBV14 CASSQRWDSEAFF TGTGCCAGCAGCCAAAGGTGGGACTCTGAAGCTTTCTTT
TRBJ1-2 . few TRBV30 CAWSVLRPSPHNNYGYTF TGTGCCTGGAGTGTACTTCGCCCCTCGCCCCACAACAACTATGGCTACACCTTC
TRBJ2-7 . once TRBV6-6 CASSYSTSGAHEQYF TGTGCCAGCAGTTACTCGACATCGGGGGCCCACGAGCAGTACTTC
TRBJ1-1 . . TRBV9 CASGTGNTEAFF TGTGCCAGCGGCACGGGGAACACTGAAGCTTTCTTT
TRBJ1-1 . few TRBV28 CASSLWTLQEAFF TGTGCCAGCAGTTTATGGACACTTCAAGAAGCTTTCTTT
TRBJ1-2 . few TRBV5-4 CASSLAIWGEGYTF TGTGCCAGCAGCTTGGCCATTTGGGGGGAAGGCTACACCTTC
TRBJ1-2 TRBD1 . TRBV7-9 CASSYPGQGYGYTF TGTGCCAGCAGCTATCCAGGACAGGGCTATGGCTACACCTTC